The rows below give T cell receptor beta chains drawn from one sample of a study of shared T cell receptors in the human thymus. Assay: immunoSEQ multiplex PCR; the TCRdb copy retains only in-frame clones and omits some. The sample has hundreds of thousands of clones, approximately 87% seen once. These data were also reused for a study on human thymus T cells.

The material sequenced was thymocytes. These TCRs come from a boy in the first two years of life with a congenital heart defect. Each CDR3 is given with its conserved first and last residue. The D gene is left open where the match is weak. Size is omitted from some rows. Given values are once, few, many or a class for expanded clones.

j_gene | d_gene | abundance | v_gene | CDR3nt | CDR3aa
TRBJ2-3 | TRBD2 | . | TRBV5-4 | TGTGCCAGCAGCGGAGGACTAGCTGATAACACAGATACGCAGTATTTT | CASSGGLADNTDTQYF
TRBJ2-1 | TRBD2 | . | TRBV6-5 | TGTGCCAGCAGTTACTCTGGACTAGCGGGAGGAGGTGAGCAGTTCTTC | CASSYSGLAGGGEQFF
TRBJ2-7 | TRBD2 | . | TRBV6-5 | TGTGCCAGCAGTTCCCGGGAGGTACCCCGTTACGAGCAGTACTTC | CASSSREVPRYEQYF
TRBJ1-4 | . | . | TRBV6-5 | TGTGCCAGCAGTTCAAGGGGTGAAAAACTGTTTTTT | CASSSRGEKLFF
TRBJ2-7 | . | . | TRBV5-4 | TGTGCCAGCAGCGCGGAACAGGGACACGAGCAGTACTTC | CASSAEQGHEQYF
TRBJ2-1 | TRBD2 | once | TRBV4-1 | TGCGCCAGCAGCCAATCTGCCGGGACTAGCGGGAGCTATGAGCAGTTCTTC | CASSQSAGTSGSYEQFF
TRBJ1-1 | TRBD1 | . | TRBV10-3 | TGTGCCACACTGCACCGAACAGGGGTGAACACTGAAGCTTTCTTT | CATLHRTGVNTEAFF
TRBJ1-2 | TRBD1 | . | TRBV5-1 | TGCGCCAGCACCTCTTGGACAGGTGACTATGGCTACACCTTC | CASTSWTGDYGYTF
TRBJ1-2 | TRBD1 | . | TRBV28 | TGTGCCAGCAGTTCCCCCAACCGACAGGGGGAGGATGGCTACACCTTC | CASSSPNRQGEDGYTF
TRBJ1-3 | TRBD1 | . | TRBV4-2 | TGTGCCAGCAGCCAAGTTAGGGTGACAGGGGGCATCTCTGGAAACACCATATATTTT | CASSQVRVTGGISGNTIYF
TRBJ2-1 | . | . | TRBV4-3 | TGCGCCAGCAGCCAGGTACTAGATTCCAATGAGCAGTTCTTC | CASSQVLDSNEQFF
TRBJ2-7 | TRBD2 | . | TRBV2 | TGTGCCAGCAGTGTACGAGGACTAGCGGATCACTACGAGCAGTACTTT | CASSVRGLADHYEQYF
TRBJ2-1 | TRBD2 | . | TRBV9 | TGTGCCAGCAGCGTCCCGAGGAGCGGGGGGGCCTCCTACAATGAGCAGTTCTTC | CASSVPRSGGASYNEQFF
TRBJ1-1 | . | few | TRBV7-8 | TGTGCCAGCAGCTTAGAGGGGGGGAGTAGGACTGAAGCTTTCTTT | CASSLEGGSRTEAFF
TRBJ2-7 | . | . | TRBV29-1 | TGCAGCGTTGAACTCCGGGACAAGTCCTACGAGCAGTACTTC | CSVELRDKSYEQYF
TRBJ2-7 | TRBD2 | . | TRBV10-2 | TGCGCCAGCAGGAGATCCGGGACTAGTTCGGGTTTCTACGAGCAGTACTTC | CASRRSGTSSGFYEQYF
TRBJ2-7 | . | . | TRBV30 | TGTGCCTGGAGTGTGGAGGGGAACCCCTACGAGCAGTACTTC | CAWSVEGNPYEQYF
TRBJ2-1 | . | . | TRBV28 | TGTGCCAGCAGACTGAACAGGGTAGGAAATGAGCAGTTCTTC | CASRLNRVGNEQFF
TRBJ2-3 | . | . | TRBV19 | TGTGCCAGTAGACCGGAGCTTACAGATACGCAGTATTTT | CASRPELTDTQYF
TRBJ2-3 | . | . | TRBV5-6 | TGTGCCAGCAGCCTGACAGCTAGATCCCCAGATACGCAGTATTTT | CASSLTARSPDTQYF
TRBJ2-3 | . | . | TRBV6-5 | TGTGCCAGCAGTTACGGGGGGACAGTCACAGATACGCAGTATTTT | CASSYGGTVTDTQYF
TRBJ2-7 | TRBD1 | . | TRBV4-3 | TGCGCCAGCAGCCAAGTTAAGGGGTCCGGGACAGGGTCCTACGAGCAGTACTTC | CASSQVKGSGTGSYEQYF
TRBJ1-3 | . | once | TRBV7-2 | TGTGCCAGCAGCTTAGCTCTCAAGGGGTCTGGAAACACCATATATTTT | CASSLALKGSGNTIYF
TRBJ2-1 | TRBD2 | once | TRBV7-3 | TGTGCCAGCAGCTTCACTAGCGGGGGTTTCAATGAGCAGTTCTTC | CASSFTSGGFNEQFF
TRBJ2-2 | TRBD2 | . | TRBV27 | TGTGCCAGCAGCCGTAAACCTAGCGGGAGGAACACCGGGGAGCTGTTTTTT | CASSRKPSGRNTGELFF
TRBJ1-1 | TRBD1 | . | TRBV5-6 | TGTGCCAGCAGCGGGGACAGGGACACTGAAGCTTTCTTT | CASSGDRDTEAFF
TRBJ2-1 | TRBD1 | . | TRBV29-1 | TGCAGCGTAGGGACAGGGGTGGACAATGAGCAGTTCTTC | CSVGTGVDNEQFF
TRBJ1-5 | . | . | TRBV21-1 | TGTGCCAGCAGGGGCAGGGTAGAAAATCAGCCCCAGCATTTT | CASRGRVENQPQHF
TRBJ1-5 | . | . | TRBV28 | TGTGCCAGCAGTTTAGTAGGGGGAGGGAGCAATCAGCCCCAGCATTTT | CASSLVGGGSNQPQHF
TRBJ1-1 | TRBD1 | . | TRBV28 | TGTGCCAGCAGTTTAAGGCACCGGGACAGGGGGAGGGAAGCTTTCTTT | CASSLRHRDRGREAFF
TRBJ2-1 | TRBD2 | . | TRBV19 | TGTGCCAGTAGCGGCCTGCGGGAGAGGGGCAATGAGCAGTTCTTC | CASSGLRERGNEQFF
TRBJ2-7 | TRBD2 | . | TRBV6-6 | TGTGCCAGCAGTTACTTCGGGACTAGAAAATTCGAGCAGTACTTC | CASSYFGTRKFEQYF
TRBJ2-3 | . | . | TRBV28 | TGTGCCAGCAGTGCGTATTCTAGCTTGGCACACACAGATACGCAGTATTTT | CASSAYSSLAHTDTQYF
TRBJ1-1 | TRBD1 | few | TRBV19 | TGTGCCAGTAGTAGCGGACAGGGAAACACTGAAGCTTTCTTT | CASSSGQGNTEAFF
TRBJ2-3 | TRBD1 | . | TRBV4-2 | TGTGCCAGCAGCCAAGATTCGGGGACAGGGGGCAGCACAGATACGCAGTATTTT | CASSQDSGTGGSTDTQYF
TRBJ2-7 | TRBD2 | . | TRBV7-9 | TGTGCCAGCAGCCACGGCGAGGGAGGGGAAGTTCGATTCGGGCAGTACTTC | CASSHGEGGEVRFGQYF
TRBJ2-1 | . | once | TRBV7-9 | TGTGCCAGCAGCCGGCTAGTCCTAGGTGAGCAGTTCTTC | CASSRLVLGEQFF